The next 26 T cell receptor beta chains were all read from a single sample in a study of cytomegalovirus exposure and HLA in healthy donors. The PCR was carried out with 60 Vbeta primers and 13 Jbeta primers. Assay: immunoSEQ multiplex PCR; the TCRdb copy retains only in-frame clones and omits some. The sample holds 150,000 to 200,000 clones, approximately 78% seen once. Material for sequencing was PBMCs. The receptors were gathered from a woman aged 25 to 39 in good health and CMV-seropositive.

The chain couples TRBV12-5 to TRBJ2-3, with D maybe TRBD2 (6 bases). This CDR3 has 13 amino acids. Deletions cut 2 bases from V and 4 bases from J, with 7 bases between. The germline CDR1 and CDR2 sequences are LGHNT and FRNRAP. CDR3 DNA: TGTGCTAGTGGTTTGTGGGGGGCAGATACGCAGTATTTT. Translated: CASGLWGADTQYF. The complete variable domain, with remaining parts taken from reference TRBV12-5 and TRBJ2-3, reads DARVTQTPRHKVTEMGQEVTMRCQPILGHNTVFWYRQTMMQGLELLAYFRNRAPLDDSGMPKDRFSAEMPDATLATLKIQPSEPRDSAVYFCASGLWGADTQYFGPGTRLTVL.

The gene calls are TRBV7-9 and TRBJ1-1, with 7 bases matching TRBD1. J was trimmed by 7 bases and V by 5 bases; bases with no gene match: 7. This CDR3 comprises 13 residues. Per the germline V gene, CDR1 is SEHNR and CDR2 is FQNEAQ (reference sequence). CDR3 coding DNA: TGTGCCAGCAGCCTTACAGGGGCGGTTGAAGCTTTCTTT. This gives the protein CASSLTGAVEAFF.

This clone was seen more than once but under ten times. The rearrangement links TRBV4-1 to TRBJ1-4; D unresolved. V lost 4 bases and J 0 bases, leaving 6 bases between the germline ends. Germline V gene sequence: CDR1 MGHRA, CDR2 YSYEKL. The CDR3 sequence is 14 residues long. The CDR3 coding sequence is TGCGCCAGCAGCCTCAGAACAACTAATGAAAAACTGTTTTTT. Translation: CASSLRTTNEKLFF.

The count of this clone is one. The chain links TRBV6-6 to TRBJ2-3; the D gene is possibly TRBD1 (5 bases). Per the germline V gene, CDR1 is MNHNY and CDR2 is SVGAGI (reference sequence). CDR3 length: 12 residues. With 5 bases removed from V and 6 bases from J, the gap between germline ends came to 9 bases. The CDR3 loop is CASSKTGDTQYF. As DNA, the CDR3 is TGTGCCAGCAGTAAAACAGGTGATACGCAGTATTTT.

Only a few counts were recorded for this clone. The chain employs TRBV19 and TRBJ1-5; 10 bases line up with TRBD1. Germline V gene lookup returns CDR1 LNHDA and CDR2 SQIVND (reference sequence). The V segment lost 5 bases and the J segment 4 bases; nucleotides outside the gene matches: 5. The CDR3 loop spans 15 amino acids. For the CDR3, the DNA is TGTGCCAGTAGTTGGGGACAGGGGAATAATCAGCCCCAGCATTTT. Its protein is CASSWGQGNNQPQHF.

V is TRBV28 and J is TRBJ2-7, with D possibly matching TRBD2 (6 bases). V lost 7 bases, J lost 3 bases, and 13 bases lay in between. This CDR3 is 13 amino acids long. The germline CDR1 and CDR2 sequences are MDHEN and SYDVKM. The CDR3 sequence: CASMEGGDYEQYF. CDR3 in DNA: TGTGCCAGCATGGAGGGAGGAGACTACGAGCAGTACTTC.

The CDR3 sequence: CASGLVLGGGGNQPQHF. CDR3 DNA sequence: TGTGCTAGTGGTTTGGTACTTGGGGGAGGAGGCAATCAGCCCCAGCATTTT. This chain connects TRBV12-5 to TRBJ1-5; possibly TRBD1 for D (5 bases). With 0 bases removed from V and 2 bases from J, the gap between germline ends came to 14 bases. Germline V gene sequence: CDR1 LGHNT, CDR2 FRNRAP. The CDR3 covers 17 residues.

This chain uses TRBV19 with TRBJ1-4, with D perhaps matching TRBD1 (5 bases). Germline CDR1 LNHDA, CDR2 SQIVND (reference sequence). V was shortened by 6 bases and J by 7 bases, with 18 bases between the two germline ends. The CDR3 is 15 residues long. The chain's CDR3 is CASRKGQGAGEKLFF. The CDR3 DNA reads as TGTGCCAGTAGAAAAGGTCAGGGCGCCGGTGAAAAACTGTTTTTT.

V is TRBV19 and J is TRBJ1-3; perhaps TRBD1 as D (6 bases). Trimming removed 7 bases from V and 2 bases from J, with 9 bases in between. This CDR3 is built from 13 residues. Germline V gives CDR1 LNHDA, CDR2 SQIVND (reference sequence). The CDR3 sequence is CASKDRPGNTIYF. In DNA form, the CDR3 reads TGTGCCAGTAAAGACAGGCCTGGAAACACCATATATTTT.

The chain links TRBV28 to TRBJ1-6; no definite D call. Germline CDR1 reads MDHEN; CDR2 reads SYDVKM. Trimming left V 6 bases short and J 7 bases short, with 10 bases between. This CDR3 has 13 amino acids. CDR3 DNA: TGTGCCAGCAGCCGCGACGGGAATTCACCCCTCCACTTT. Encoded protein: CASSRDGNSPLHF.

The V gene is TRBV5-1, the J gene TRBJ2-3; 12 nucleotides line up with TRBD2. The germline V gene has CDR1 SGHRS and CDR2 YFSETQ. The CDR3 spans 16 residues. V shed 2 bases and J 3 bases; nucleotides not matched to a gene: 4. CDR3 DNA: TGCGCCAGCAGCTTCGGGACTAGCGGGTCTACAGATACGCAGTATTTT. Its translation is CASSFGTSGSTDTQYF.

Comment on this clone: At one of its ends the junction is not consistent with the germline gene, which may arise from a read error. Here the CDR3 reads CASSLTTSSNEQFF. CDR3 DNA sequence: TGTGCCAGCAGCTTAACGACTTCCTCCAATGAGCAGTTCTTC. V gene TRBV7-3 combines with J gene TRBJ2-1; no clear D. The CDR3 runs to 14 residues. CDR1 is SGHTA, CDR2 FQGTGA, per germline. Based on the CDR3 plus reference TRBV7-3 and TRBJ2-1, the full variable domain is GAGVSQTPSNKVTEKGKYVELRCDPISGHTALYWYRQSLGQGPEFLIYFQGTGAADDSGLPNDRFFAVRPEGSVSTLKIQRTERGDSAVYLCASSLTTSSNEQFFGPGTRLTVL.

V usage is TRBV7-2 and J usage is TRBJ1-1; D ambiguous. Germline CDR1 and CDR2: SGHTA and FQGNSA. The CDR3 length is 14 residues. Trimming cost V 5 bases and J 10 bases, with 20 bases left between them. CDR3 amino acids: CASSIFPSRRGAFF. The CDR3 DNA reads TGTGCCAGCAGCATTTTCCCCTCCAGGCGGGGAGCTTTCTTT.

The genes are TRBV5-1 and TRBJ2-1; possibly TRBD1 for D (5 bases). V gave up 3 bases and J gave up 0 bases, with 25 bases separating them. The germline CDR1 and CDR2 sequences are SGHRS and YFSETQ. The CDR3 consists of 20 residues. The CDR3 DNA follows: TGCGCCAGCAGCTCCCCCTCGCCTTACCCTCAGGGAACCTCCTACAATGAGCAGTTCTTC. Protein: CASSSPSPYPQGTSYNEQFF.

The chain links TRBV11-2 to TRBJ2-3; 10 positions agree with TRBD2. Unmatched junction bases numbered 11, after V lost 5 bases and J lost 6 bases. The CDR3 is 16 residues long. Germline CDR1 and CDR2: SGHAT and FQNNGV. CDR3: CASSVESGGAGDTQYF. Written as DNA, the CDR3 is TGTGCCAGCAGCGTCGAGAGCGGGGGGGCCGGCGATACGCAGTATTTT.

In its sample, this clone was seen a few times. This sequence joins TRBV19 and TRBJ2-3, with a weak D call TRBD2 (5 bases). Germline CDR1 and CDR2: LNHDA and SQIVND (reference sequence). This CDR3 region has 13 residues. Trimming stripped 2 bases from V and 3 bases from J, with 6 bases between. In nucleotides, the CDR3 is TGTGCCAGTAGTATACCGGGAACAGATACGCAGTATTTT. Translation gives CASSIPGTDTQYF.

The chain is built from TRBV6-5 and TRBJ2-6; possibly TRBD2 for D (6 bases). V was clipped by 0 bases and J by 1 base, with 7 bases between them. Germline loops: CDR1 MNHEY, CDR2 SVGAGI. This CDR3 spans 16 amino acids. The CDR3 sequence is CASSYSGGSGANVLTF. DNA for the CDR3: TGTGCCAGCAGTTACTCGGGGGGTTCTGGGGCCAACGTCCTGACTTTC.

The gene calls are TRBV10-3 and TRBJ2-2; D perhaps matches TRBD2 (6 bases). The CDR3 is made up of 16 amino acids. Germline lookup yields CDR1 ENHRY and CDR2 SYGVKD. V was shortened by 0 bases and J by 4 bases, with 12 bases between the two germline ends. CDR3 DNA sequence: TGTGCCATCAGTGAGTCGCGGGGCGAAGGCACCGGGGAGCTGTTTTTT. Its protein is CAISESRGEGTGELFF.

This clone has more than one count but fewer than ten. The J gene is TRBJ2-3, the V gene TRBV25-1; TRBD2 is a possible D gene (5 bases). Per germline, CDR1 MGHDK and CDR2 SYGVNS. This CDR3 has 13 amino acids. V was clipped by 4 bases and J by 7 bases, with 12 bases between them. In DNA form, the CDR3 reads TGTGCCAGCAGTGTCAAGAGGGAAAATACGCAGTATTTT. This codes for CASSVKRENTQYF.

The CDR3 nucleotides read TGTGCCAGCAGCCCCCGGGTCAATGAGCAGTTCTTC. Protein product: CASSPRVNEQFF. The chain recombines TRBV9 with TRBJ2-1; D unclear. Between the trimmed V and J ends, which lost 4 bases and 6 bases, there was a span of 8 bases. The CDR3 runs 12 residues. Germline assignment: CDR1 SGDLS and CDR2 YYNGEE.

The chain links TRBV6-5 to TRBJ1-2, with D uncertain. The CDR3 is 14 amino acids. V lost 6 bases and J lost 0, with 11 bases in between. Per germline, CDR1 MNHEY and CDR2 SVGAGI. CDR3 sequence reads: CASRRAYSNYGYTF. In DNA form, the CDR3 reads TGTGCCAGCAGGAGAGCCTATTCTAACTATGGCTACACCTTC.

The DNA of the CDR3 is TGCGCCAGCAGCCAAGAAAGAGGGTCTGGAAACACCATATATTTT. It codes for CASSQERGSGNTIYF. The chain joins TRBV4-1 to TRBJ1-3; D call uncertain. V lost 0 bases, J lost 1 base, and 7 bases lay in between. This CDR3 has 15 residues. CDR1 and CDR2 from the germline V gene are MGHRA and YSYEKL.

This clone has just a few counts. J is TRBJ2-5 and V is TRBV10-3; the D gene is possibly TRBD1 (6 bases). The CDR3 is 13 amino acids. The V gene's germline CDR1 is ENHRY and CDR2 SYGVKD. The germline V and J ends were trimmed by 3 bases and 5 bases, with 10 bases remaining between them. The CDR3 here is CAISDGQGETQYF. CDR3 DNA: TGTGCCATCAGTGATGGGCAGGGGGAGACCCAGTACTTC.

This chain joins TRBV6-5 and TRBJ2-5, with D uncertain. In germline, CDR1 is MNHEY, CDR2 SVGAGI. The CDR3 is 14 amino acids. V gave up 5 bases and J gave up 4 bases, with 14 bases separating them. CDR3 coding DNA: TGTGCCAGCAGTCGCAATATTGGGCCAGAGACCCAGTACTTC. Protein product: CASSRNIGPETQYF.

This clone was picked up a small number of times. This rearrangement joins TRBV11-2 to TRBJ2-7, with 8 bases matching TRBD2. J lost 9 bases, V lost 5 bases, and 15 bases had no gene match. The CDR3 length is 15 residues. Germline loops: CDR1 SGHAT, CDR2 FQNNGV. CDR3 sequence: CASSPTGGAIGRQYF. The CDR3, as DNA: TGTGCCAGCAGCCCAACGGGGGGGGCGATTGGGCGGCAGTACTTC.

This chain links TRBV5-5 with TRBJ1-5; 10 bases fit TRBD1. CDR1 and CDR2 from the germline V gene are SGHKS and YYEKEE (reference sequence). The CDR3 is 16 amino acids. The ends lost 4 bases at V and 3 bases at J; junction bases unmatched: 7. CDR3 sequence: CASSPGTGVFNQPQHF. The CDR3 nucleotides read TGTGCCAGCAGCCCGGGGACAGGGGTTTTCAATCAGCCCCAGCATTTT.